This TCR beta chain was observed in a study of OX40 agonist ivuxolimab in advanced cancers. As concerns this clone: Its antigen is still unknown.

Trimming removed 6 bases at V and 5 bases at J, with 15 bases between. The CDR3 runs to 14 residues. In germline, CDR1 is LGHNA, CDR2 YNFKEQ. Regarding the study as a whole: In the 0.1 to 3.0 mg/kg range, CD4+ and CD8+ blood T cells had expanded clonally by week 6.

Sequencing used immunoSEQ multiplex PCR; TCRdb keeps in-frame clones, though not all of them. The sample contains about 100,000 clones, roughly 95% of which appear only once. The chain combines TRBV4-2 with TRBJ2-3; D perhaps matches TRBD2 (6 bases). The TCR originated in an adult with an advanced solid tumor such as melanoma, head and neck, liver or kidney cancer. The sample in question was CD4+ or CD8+ T cells sorted from blood, obtained in a trial of the OX40 agonist ivuxolimab. CDR3 amino acids: CASRERAGRDTQYF. CDR3 coding DNA: TGTGCCAGCAGGGAGCGAGCGGGCCGAGATACGCAGTATTTT.